Below, 22 T cell receptor beta chains from the same sample are listed, as sequenced in a study of T cell changes during pregnancy in multiple sclerosis. Clones were read by immunoSEQ multiplex PCR, and TCRdb kept only the in-frame ones, dropping some. The sample shows approximately 71,000 clones, roughly 89% of them seen only once. The starting material was peripheral blood, obtained in the second trimester of pregnancy. The receptors were sampled from a female donor with multiple sclerosis, enrolled in a pregnancy study.

J is TRBJ2-5 and V is TRBV14; TRBD2 agrees at 13 bases. V trimming: 2 bases; J trimming: 4 bases; junction bases outside the gene matches: 4. The CDR3 sequence is 16 residues long. The V gene's germline CDR1 is SGHDN and CDR2 FVKESK. The CDR3 DNA is TGTGCCAGCAGCCAACGACTAGCGGGGGGCCTAGAGACCCAGTACTTC. It is translated as CASSQRLAGGLETQYF.

This clone is a singleton in its sample. V usage is TRBV18 and J usage is TRBJ2-7; D possibly corresponds to TRBD1 (5 bases). The germline V and J ends were trimmed by 3 bases and 3 bases, with 12 bases remaining between them. Germline CDR1 reads KGHSH; CDR2 reads LQKENI. The CDR3 is 14 residues long. CDR3 DNA: TGTGCCAGCTCACCCCAGGGTAGTCTCTACGAGCAGTACTTC. Protein: CASSPQGSLYEQYF.

This chain links TRBV5-8 with TRBJ2-3, with 7 bases aligning to TRBD2. The CDR3 has 18 residues. Germline values: CDR1 SGHTS, CDR2 YDEGEE. The J segment lost 3 bases and the V segment lost 1 base, leaving 14 bases of the junction unmatched. In DNA form, the CDR3 reads TGTGCCAGCAGCTTGAATTTCGCGGGAGTGGGAGGGACAGATACGCAGTATTTT. Its protein product is CASSLNFAGVGGTDTQYF. Full variable domain (outside the CDR3, taken from reference TRBV5-8 and TRBJ2-3): EAGVTQSPTHLIKTRGQQATLRCSPISGHTSVYWYQQALGLGLQFLLWYDEGEERNRGNFPPRFSGRQFPNYSSELNVNALELEDSALYLCASSLNFAGVGGTDTQYFGPGTRLTVL.

J is TRBJ2-7 and V is TRBV28, with 10 bases that match TRBD1. The germline V gene has CDR1 MDHEN and CDR2 SYDVKM. The CDR3 extends over 14 amino acids. The junction had 4 bases not matched to a gene; V was cut back by 4 bases and J by 4 bases. The CDR3 loop reads CASSSGQGFYEQYF. The CDR3 DNA reads as TGTGCCAGCAGTTCGGGACAGGGGTTTTACGAGCAGTACTTC. The full variable domain, completed using reference TRBV28 and TRBJ2-7, is DVKVTQSSRYLVKRTGEKVFLECVQDMDHENMFWYRQDPGLGLRLIYFSYDVKMKEKGDIPEGYSVSREKKERFSLILESASTNQTSMYLCASSSGQGFYEQYFGPGTRLTVT.

In the case of this clone: An end of the junction differs from the germline gene, which may be a read error. The chain couples TRBV4-1 to TRBJ1-3; a possible D gene is TRBD1 (6 bases). CDR3 length: 15 residues. Germline values: CDR1 MGHRA, CDR2 YSYEKL. For the CDR3, the DNA is TGCGCCAGCACCCAACTACAGGGTGGTGGAAACACCATATATTTT. Encoded protein: CASTQLQGGGNTIYF.

The chain employs TRBV6-4 and TRBJ1-6, with 9 nucleotides matching TRBD1. The CDR3 is 14 amino acids. Germline CDR1 is MRHNA and CDR2 is SNTAGT. V was pared by 5 bases and J by 9 bases, with 5 bases of the junction left unmatched. The CDR3, as DNA: TGTGCCAGCAGTCAGGACAGGGGAGGTTCACCCCTCCACTTT. Amino acids: CASSQDRGGSPLHF.

This sequence joins TRBV11-2 and TRBJ1-2, with D tentatively TRBD1 (5 bases). The length of the CDR3 is 14 residues. Germline V lookup: CDR1 SGHAT, CDR2 FQNNGV. Trimming shortened V by 1 base and J by 3 bases, and 9 bases separated the two germline ends. CDR3 in amino acids: CASSLGTNHYGYTF. The CDR3 nucleotides read TGTGCCAGCAGCTTAGGGACAAACCACTATGGCTACACCTTC.

The chain combines TRBV7-9 with TRBJ2-7, with TRBD1 identical over 9 bases. CDR1 is SEHNR, CDR2 FQNEAQ, per germline (reference sequence). Germline trimming cut 7 bases from V and 6 bases from J; bases unmatched to any gene: 16. CDR3 length: 16 residues. DNA for the CDR3: TGTGCCAGCAACCCTGGGGGCACAGGGGGCAGGTTCGAGCAGTACTTC. It is translated as CASNPGGTGGRFEQYF.

The count of this clone is one. This chain links TRBV6-5 with TRBJ1-5; D perhaps matches TRBD1 (5 bases). V lost 2 bases to trimming and J lost 5 bases, with 10 bases between them. The CDR3 runs 14 residues. Germline lookup yields CDR1 MNHEY and CDR2 SVGAGI. Written as DNA, the CDR3 is TGTGCCAGCAGTTACAGGGGTTTGGATCAGCCCCAGCATTTT. It translates to CASSYRGLDQPQHF.

This chain uses TRBV7-8 with TRBJ1-2, with 7 bases aligning to TRBD1. Germline V gene sequence: CDR1 SGHVS, CDR2 FQNEAQ. V was clipped by 1 base and J by 0 bases; unmatched bases: 5. CDR3 length equals 16 residues. The CDR3 loop reads CASSLDDRAPNYGYTF. CDR3 in DNA: TGTGCCAGCAGCTTAGACGACAGGGCGCCTAACTATGGCTACACCTTC.

This rearrangement joins TRBV2 to TRBJ2-7; no definite D call. The V gene lost 6 bases and the J gene lost 0 bases, with 12 bases spanning the gap. There are 14 residues in the CDR3. Germline V gives CDR1 SNHLY, CDR2 FYNNEI. The CDR3 here is CASSTVHRSYEQYF. DNA for the CDR3: TGTGCCAGCAGCACGGTTCATCGCTCCTACGAGCAGTACTTC.

This rearrangement joins TRBV11-1 to TRBJ1-1; D is perhaps TRBD1 (6 bases). The V end was cut by 5 bases, the J end by 7 bases, with 17 bases between. Germline CDR1 is SGHAT and CDR2 is FQDESV (reference sequence). This CDR3 is built from 14 residues. The chain's CDR3 is CASSGSIGGGEAFF. The CDR3 region has the DNA TGTGCCAGCAGCGGCTCAATTGGGGGCGGTGAAGCTTTCTTT.

This clone was observed a single time. The chain recombines TRBV19 with TRBJ1-3; D uncertain. The germline V gene has CDR1 LNHDA and CDR2 SQIVND (reference sequence). V lost 5 bases and J 0 bases, leaving 8 bases between the germline ends. This CDR3 is built from 14 residues. In nucleotides, the CDR3 is TGTGCCAGTAGTTTACAGAACTCTGGAAACACCATATATTTT. Translating it yields CASSLQNSGNTIYF.

The chain joins TRBV28 to TRBJ1-1; no reliable D call. V was pared by 6 bases and J by 0 bases, with 14 bases between. The CDR3 is made up of 15 amino acids. CDR1 is MDHEN, CDR2 SYDVKM, per germline. CDR3 nucleotide sequence: TGTGCCAGCAGCCCTACCAACTTTCTGAACACTGAAGCTTTCTTT. Amino acid sequence: CASSPTNFLNTEAFF. Complete variable domain (other parts from reference TRBV28 and TRBJ1-1): DVKVTQSSRYLVKRTGEKVFLECVQDMDHENMFWYRQDPGLGLRLIYFSYDVKMKEKGDIPEGYSVSREKKERFSLILESASTNQTSMYLCASSPTNFLNTEAFFGQGTRLTVV.

The rearrangement uses TRBV4-1 and TRBJ1-2; D is uncertain. Trimming took 5 bases from V and 8 from J, leaving 9 bases between them. Germline lookup yields CDR1 MGHRA and CDR2 YSYEKL. The length of the CDR3 is 11 residues. This chain's CDR3 is CASSSLLGYTF. CDR3 nucleotide sequence: TGCGCCAGCAGCTCACTCTTGGGCTACACCTTC.

The chain is built from TRBV30 and TRBJ1-2; D remains unclear. Trimming cost V 0 bases and J 0 bases, with 11 bases left between them. Germline V CDR1 and CDR2: GTSNPN, SVGIG (reference sequence). The CDR3 runs 15 residues. The DNA for the CDR3 is TGTGCCTGGAGTGTGAAACGGGGAGCTAACTATGGCTACACCTTC. It is translated as CAWSVKRGANYGYTF.

The chain uses TRBV18 and TRBJ2-2; D gene unclear. V was clipped by 2 bases and J by 2 bases, with 12 bases between them. Germline lookup yields CDR1 KGHSH and CDR2 LQKENI. The length of the CDR3 is 16 residues. The CDR3 region is CASSPILRSNTGELFF. The DNA of the CDR3 is TGTGCCAGCTCACCAATTCTGCGGTCAAACACCGGGGAGCTGTTTTTT.

For the CDR3, the DNA is TGTGCCAGCAAGCCGGGACAGCAAAACTATGGCTACACCTTC. Translating it yields CASKPGQQNYGYTF. This chain links TRBV6-5 with TRBJ1-2; 7 bases agree with TRBD1. The germline CDR1 and CDR2 sequences are MNHEY and SVGAGI. CDR3 size: 14 residues. The J segment lost 2 bases and the V segment lost 7 bases, leaving 7 bases of the junction unmatched.

The chain uses TRBV29-1 and TRBJ2-7; 7 nucleotides line up with TRBD1. Germline CDR1 and CDR2: SQVTM and ANQGSEA. There are 11 residues in the CDR3. Trimming at V came to 5 bases and at J to 2 bases, leaving 0 bases not matched to a gene. The chain's CDR3 is CSVTGAYEQYF. In DNA, the CDR3 is TGCAGCGTTACAGGGGCCTACGAGCAGTACTTC.

The V gene is TRBV18, the J gene TRBJ2-7; 9 nucleotides line up with TRBD2. Trimming cost V 6 bases and J 3 bases; bases outside gene matches: 6. The CDR3 runs 14 residues. From germline, CDR1 is KGHSH and CDR2 LQKENI. CDR3 sequence: CASSPSGGYYEQYF. CDR3 nucleotide sequence: TGTGCCAGCTCGCCCAGCGGGGGGTACTACGAGCAGTACTTC.

This clone was picked up one time. This sequence joins TRBV28 and TRBJ1-5; 8 bases are a match to TRBD1. Germline CDR1 and CDR2: MDHEN and SYDVKM. The CDR3 is 14 amino acids. The trim removed 6 bases at V and 4 bases at J, leaving 5 bases unmatched. The CDR3 DNA follows: TGTGCCAGCAGGGAGACAGGGGCTAATCAGCCCCAGCATTTT. This sequence encodes CASRETGANQPQHF.

The J gene is TRBJ2-6, the V gene TRBV9; the D is unclear. The CDR3 has 15 amino acids. Germline V gene lookup returns CDR1 SGDLS and CDR2 YYNGEE. Between the trimmed V and J ends, which lost 0 bases and 0 bases, there was a span of 4 bases. CDR3: CASSVGPSGANVLTF. CDR3 DNA sequence: TGTGCCAGCAGCGTAGGGCCCTCTGGGGCCAACGTCCTGACTTTC.